This passage covers 8 T cell receptor beta chains from one sample sequenced in a study of blood T cell repertoires in COVID-19 (dated by TCRdb to 2018 to 2021). Library preparation used the immunoSEQ multiplex PCR assay. TCRdb mirrors the immuneACCESS table, restricted to in-frame sequences. Some clones are absent from its copies; in checked studies, under half trace to an unresolved V gene, and the reason for the others is unknown. A total of about 190,000 clones appear in this sample, roughly 83% of them only once. The top ten constitute 3.2% of the sample. The sequencing sample was made of PBMCs or T cells enriched from blood (not recorded which). These receptors were taken from a woman in her twenties or thirties who had recovered from COVID-19.

This clone was detected a few times. The chain combines TRBV28 with TRBJ1-2; TRBD1 matches at 9 bases. The CDR3 loop spans 15 amino acids. V shed 5 bases, J shed 8 bases, and the junction held 12 bases outside the gene matches. CDR1 and CDR2 (germline): MDHEN, SYDVKM. The CDR3 loop reads CASSERDRDFRGYTF. The CDR3 DNA is TGTGCCAGCAGTGAACGGGACAGGGATTTCCGGGGCTACACCTTC.

This rearrangement joins TRBV14 to TRBJ2-1; 10 positions agree with TRBD2. Germline V gene sequence: CDR1 SGHDN, CDR2 FVKESK. This CDR3 spans 14 amino acids. The V segment lost 1 base and the J segment 8 bases; nucleotides outside the gene matches: 2. DNA for the CDR3: TGTGCCAGCAGCCAAGGGACTAGCGGAGATGAGCAGTTCTTC. This codes for CASSQGTSGDEQFF.

V usage is TRBV7-3 and J usage is TRBJ1-2, with a weak D call TRBD1 (6 bases). Trimming shortened V by 6 bases and J by 5 bases, and 13 bases separated the two germline ends. The CDR3 contains 13 residues. In germline, CDR1 is SGHTA, CDR2 FQGTGA. CDR3 sequence reads: CASSRDNSYGYTF. CDR3 coding DNA: TGTGCCAGCAGTCGGGACAACTCTTATGGCTACACCTTC.

V and J are TRBV24-1 and TRBJ1-2, with TRBD1 identical over 7 bases. Germline V CDR1 and CDR2: KGHDR, SFDVKD. The length of the CDR3 is 15 residues. V trimming: 4 bases; J trimming: 7 bases; junction bases outside the gene matches: 11. The CDR3 spells CATSEGGTASGGYTF. Written as DNA, the CDR3 is TGTGCCACCAGTGAAGGGGGGACAGCCAGTGGTGGCTACACCTTC.

This chain connects TRBV28 to TRBJ2-5; D not certain. This CDR3 contains 14 residues. Looked up from germline, CDR1 is MDHEN and CDR2 is SYDVKM. The ends were cut back, 5 bases at V and 4 bases at J, with 14 bases in the middle. The CDR3 here is CASSPSRRGETQYF. The DNA for the CDR3 is TGTGCCAGCAGTCCCAGTCGGAGAGGAGAGACCCAGTACTTC.

The chain combines TRBV28 with TRBJ2-1, with a weak D call TRBD2 (5 bases). V gave up 7 bases and J gave up 4 bases, with 14 bases separating them. Per the germline V gene, CDR1 is MDHEN and CDR2 is SYDVKM. The CDR3 is made up of 14 amino acids. The CDR3 region is CASTPRRRYNEQFF. CDR3 sequence (DNA): TGTGCCAGCACCCCAAGGAGGAGATACAATGAGCAGTTCTTC.

The gene calls are TRBV11-3 and TRBJ2-7; no clear D. Per the germline V gene, CDR1 is SGHNT and CDR2 is YENEEA. The CDR3 sequence is 15 residues long. V lost 2 bases and J lost 2, with 13 bases in between. The CDR3 spells CASSLSTSPPYEQYV. The CDR3 coding sequence is TGTGCCAGCAGCTTAAGTACATCCCCTCCCTACGAGCAGTACGTC.

The V gene is TRBV27, the J gene TRBJ2-4; TRBD2 agrees at 10 bases. This CDR3 contains 13 residues. Germline CDR1 reads MNHEY; CDR2 reads SMNVEV (reference sequence). V lost 3 bases to trimming and J lost 9 bases; unmatched junction nucleotides: 2. CDR3 loop: CASSLSSGGIQYF. The CDR3 DNA reads as TGTGCCAGCAGTTTGTCTAGCGGGGGCATTCAGTACTTC.